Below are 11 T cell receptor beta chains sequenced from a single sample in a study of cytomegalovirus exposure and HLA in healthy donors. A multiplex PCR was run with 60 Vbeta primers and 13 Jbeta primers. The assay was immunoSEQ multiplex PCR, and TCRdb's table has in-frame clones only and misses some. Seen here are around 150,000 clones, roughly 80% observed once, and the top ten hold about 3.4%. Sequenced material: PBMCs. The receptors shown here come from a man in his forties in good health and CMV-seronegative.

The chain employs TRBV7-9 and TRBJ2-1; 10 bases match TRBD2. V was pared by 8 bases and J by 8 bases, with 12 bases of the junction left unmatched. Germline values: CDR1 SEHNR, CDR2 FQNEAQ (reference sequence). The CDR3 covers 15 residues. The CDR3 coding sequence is TGTGCCAGCGGAAGAGCGGGAGGGCCCGTAGATGAGCAGTTCTTC. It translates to CASGRAGGPVDEQFF.

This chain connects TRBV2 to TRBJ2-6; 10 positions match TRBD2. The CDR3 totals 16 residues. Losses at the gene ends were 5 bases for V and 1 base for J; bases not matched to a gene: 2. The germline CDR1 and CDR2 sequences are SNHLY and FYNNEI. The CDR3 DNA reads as TGTGCCAGCAGTACTAGCGGGGCGTCTGGGGCCAACGTCCTGACTTTC. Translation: CASSTSGASGANVLTF. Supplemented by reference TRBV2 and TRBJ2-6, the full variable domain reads EPEVTQTPSHQVTQMGQEVILRCVPISNHLYFYWYRQILGQKVEFLVSFYNNEISEKSEIFDDQFSVERPDGSNFTLKIRSTKLEDSAMYFCASSTSGASGANVLTFGAGSRLTVL.

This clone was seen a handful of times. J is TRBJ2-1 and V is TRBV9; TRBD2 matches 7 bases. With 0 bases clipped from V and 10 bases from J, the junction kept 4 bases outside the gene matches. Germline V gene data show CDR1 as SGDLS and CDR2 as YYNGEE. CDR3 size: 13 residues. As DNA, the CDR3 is TGTGCCAGCAGCGTAGCGGGTAGCGGGGAGCAGTTCTTC. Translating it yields CASSVAGSGEQFF. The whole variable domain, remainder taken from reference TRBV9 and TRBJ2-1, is DSGVTQTPKHLITATGQRVTLRCSPRSGDLSVYWYQQSLDQGLQFLIQYYNGEERAKGNILERFSAQQFPDLHSELNLSSLELGDSALYFCASSVAGSGEQFFGPGTRLTVL.

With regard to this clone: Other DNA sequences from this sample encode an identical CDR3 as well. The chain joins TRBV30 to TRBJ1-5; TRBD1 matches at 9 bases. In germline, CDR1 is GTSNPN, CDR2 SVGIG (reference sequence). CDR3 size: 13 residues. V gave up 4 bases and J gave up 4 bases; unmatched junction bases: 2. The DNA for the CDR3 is TGTGCCTGGAACGGACAGGGGAATCAGCCCCAGCATTTT. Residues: CAWNGQGNQPQHF.

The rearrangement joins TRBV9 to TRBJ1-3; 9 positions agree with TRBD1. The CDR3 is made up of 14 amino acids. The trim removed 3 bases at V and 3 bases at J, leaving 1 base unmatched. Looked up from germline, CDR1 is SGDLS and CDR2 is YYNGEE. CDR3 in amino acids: CASSGTGVGNTIYF. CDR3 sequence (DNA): TGTGCCAGCAGCGGGACAGGGGTTGGAAACACCATATATTTT.

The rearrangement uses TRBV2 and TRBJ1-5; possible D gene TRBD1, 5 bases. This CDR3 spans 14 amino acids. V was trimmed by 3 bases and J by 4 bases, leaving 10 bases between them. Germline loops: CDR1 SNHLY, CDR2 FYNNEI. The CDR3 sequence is CASSEVGVNQPQHF. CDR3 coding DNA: TGTGCCAGCAGTGAGGTAGGGGTAAATCAGCCCCAGCATTTT.

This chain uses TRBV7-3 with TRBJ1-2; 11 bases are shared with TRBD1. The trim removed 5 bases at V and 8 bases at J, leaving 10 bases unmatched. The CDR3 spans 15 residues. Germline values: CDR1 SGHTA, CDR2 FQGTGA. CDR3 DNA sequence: TGTGCCAGCAGCCTAGGGACAGGGGGAATGGGAGGCTACACCTTC. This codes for CASSLGTGGMGGYTF.

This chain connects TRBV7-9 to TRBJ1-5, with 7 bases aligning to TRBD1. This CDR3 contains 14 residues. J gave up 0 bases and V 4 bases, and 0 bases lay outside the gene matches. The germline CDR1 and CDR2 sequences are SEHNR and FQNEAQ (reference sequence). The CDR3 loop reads CASSSGGSNQPQHF. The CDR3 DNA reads TGTGCCAGCAGCTCAGGGGGTAGCAATCAGCCCCAGCATTTT.

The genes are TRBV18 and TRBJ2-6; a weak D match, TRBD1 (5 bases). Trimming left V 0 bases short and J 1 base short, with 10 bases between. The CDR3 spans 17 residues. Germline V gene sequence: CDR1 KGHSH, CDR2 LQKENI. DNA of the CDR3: TGTGCCAGCTCACCACCGGCAGGGCCGTCTGGGGCCAACGTCCTGACTTTC. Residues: CASSPPAGPSGANVLTF.

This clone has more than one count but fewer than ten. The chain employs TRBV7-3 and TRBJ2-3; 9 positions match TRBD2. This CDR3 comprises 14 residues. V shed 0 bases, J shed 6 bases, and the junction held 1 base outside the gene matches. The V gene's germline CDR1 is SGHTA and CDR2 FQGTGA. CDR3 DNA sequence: TGTGCCAGCAGCTTAACGCGGGAGGGGGATACGCAGTATTTT. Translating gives CASSLTREGDTQYF.

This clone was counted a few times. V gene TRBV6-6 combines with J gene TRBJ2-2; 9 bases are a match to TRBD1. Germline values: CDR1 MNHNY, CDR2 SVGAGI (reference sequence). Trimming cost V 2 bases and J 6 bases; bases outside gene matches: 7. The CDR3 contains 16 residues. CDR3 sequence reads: CASSYGQGRVSGELFF. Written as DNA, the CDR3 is TGTGCCAGCAGTTACGGACAGGGGAGGGTCTCCGGGGAGCTGTTTTTT.